The 23 T cell receptor beta chains below were found in one sample sequenced in a study of T cell responses to AZD1222 COVID-19 vaccine. The data were produced by immunoSEQ multiplex PCR, yet TCRdb's version contains in-frame clones alone and is incomplete. Seen here are tens of thousands of clones, more than 70% observed once, and the top ten hold approximately 5%. The sequencing used peripheral blood, collected 28 days after the second AZD1222 dose. All receptors derive from an adult who received the AZD1222 COVID-19 vaccine.

This clone was found a few times. This chain joins TRBV4-1 and TRBJ1-6; 9 bases are a match to TRBD1. The CDR3 is 18 amino acids. V dropped 4 bases and J dropped 2; count of bases not matched to a gene: 9. From germline, CDR1 is MGHRA and CDR2 YSYEKL. Here the CDR3 reads CASSPQTGGDAYNSPLHF. The CDR3 DNA reads TGCGCCAGCAGCCCTCAAACAGGGGGCGACGCCTATAATTCACCCCTCCACTTT.

V is TRBV6-5 and J is TRBJ2-5; D remains unclear. Germline V gene data show CDR1 as MNHEY and CDR2 as SVGAGI. The CDR3 spans 15 residues. V lost 6 bases, J lost 4 bases, and 18 bases lay in between. The CDR3: CASRKHGVLGETQYF. In DNA form, the CDR3 reads TGTGCCAGCAGGAAACACGGAGTTCTAGGAGAGACCCAGTACTTC.

J is TRBJ2-3 and V is TRBV5-1; D is uncertain. The CDR3 spans 12 residues. Trimming stripped 0 bases from V and 4 bases from J, with 3 bases between. Per germline, CDR1 SGHRS and CDR2 YFSETQ. CDR3 nucleotide sequence: TGCGCCAGCAGCTTGGAAGCAGATACGCAGTATTTT. It codes for CASSLEADTQYF.

V usage is TRBV11-2 and J usage is TRBJ1-5; no definite D call. CDR3 length: 14 residues. V was pared by 0 bases and J by 6 bases, with 9 bases between. Germline values: CDR1 SGHAT, CDR2 FQNNGV. The CDR3 DNA sequence: TGTGCCAGCAGCTTAGAAGGCACGGTTCAGCCCCAGCATTTT. It is translated as CASSLEGTVQPQHF.

The chain recombines TRBV4-1 with TRBJ2-5, with a tentative D call TRBD2 (6 bases). Germline assignment: CDR1 MGHRA and CDR2 YSYEKL. The germline V and J ends were trimmed by 4 bases and 5 bases, with 14 bases remaining between them. The CDR3 spans 14 residues. The CDR3 loop is CASSRGGIEETQYF. DNA of the CDR3: TGCGCCAGCAGCCGAGGAGGGATCGAGGAGACCCAGTACTTC.

This clone was counted once. This chain uses TRBV2 with TRBJ1-4, with D perhaps TRBD1 (6 bases). V was pared by 5 bases and J by 2 bases, with 12 bases between. The CDR3 covers 15 residues. The germline V gene has CDR1 SNHLY and CDR2 FYNNEI. CDR3 coding DNA: TGTGCCAGCAGTCAAGGAGGGGGGACTAATGAAAAACTGTTTTTT. Its translation: CASSQGGGTNEKLFF. The entire variable domain, with the rest obtained from reference TRBV2 and TRBJ1-4, is as follows: EPEVTQTPSHQVTQMGQEVILRCVPISNHLYFYWYRQILGQKVEFLVSFYNNEISEKSEIFDDQFSVERPDGSNFTLKIRSTKLEDSAMYFCASSQGGGTNEKLFFGSGTQLSVL.

The chain employs TRBV7-9 and TRBJ1-6; a possible D gene is TRBD1 (5 bases). The V gene's germline CDR1 is SEHNR and CDR2 FQNEAQ (reference sequence). Trimming stripped 5 bases from V and 9 bases from J, with 14 bases between. The length of the CDR3 is 14 residues. This chain's CDR3 is CASSQTARGSPLHF. The DNA of the CDR3 is TGTGCCAGCAGCCAGACAGCGAGGGGTTCACCCCTCCACTTT.

The rearrangement uses TRBV6-5 and TRBJ1-5; 7 nucleotides match TRBD1. J lost 4 bases, V lost 9 bases, and 9 bases had no gene match. The CDR3 contains 14 residues. The germline V gene has CDR1 MNHEY and CDR2 SVGAGI. CDR3 amino acids: CARGRGQRNQPQHF. Written as DNA, the CDR3 is TGTGCCAGAGGAAGGGGGCAGAGGAATCAGCCCCAGCATTTT.

The rearrangement links TRBV7-9 to TRBJ2-3; D unresolved. Looked up from germline, CDR1 is SEHNR and CDR2 is FQNEAQ (reference sequence). Trimming pared 2 bases from V and 6 bases from J, leaving 6 bases between. This CDR3 contains 12 residues. CDR3 loop: CASSLSVDTQYF. CDR3 in DNA: TGTGCCAGCAGCTTATCCGTTGATACGCAGTATTTT.

The CDR3 protein is CASSLGFSNQPQHF. The CDR3 DNA is TGTGCCAGCAGTCTGGGGTTTAGCAATCAGCCCCAGCATTTT. The rearrangement uses TRBV6-5 and TRBJ1-5; D gene ambiguous. The CDR3 loop spans 14 amino acids. The germline V gene encodes CDR1 MNHEY and CDR2 SVGAGI. V lost 5 bases to trimming and J lost 0 bases, with 8 bases between them.

The chain links TRBV6-5 to TRBJ1-5; the D is unclear. Trimming shortened V by 5 bases and J by 4 bases, and 9 bases separated the two germline ends. The V gene's germline CDR1 is MNHEY and CDR2 SVGAGI. The CDR3 extends over 13 amino acids. In DNA, the CDR3 is TGTGCCAGCAGTATCCGAGTGAATCAGCCCCAGCATTTT. Residues: CASSIRVNQPQHF.

The chain recombines TRBV5-1 with TRBJ1-3; D is possibly TRBD1 (6 bases). CDR3 length equals 15 residues. V was cut by 4 bases and J by 3 bases, with 14 bases left in between. Germline CDR1 is SGHRS and CDR2 is YFSETQ. The CDR3: CASSLGGGRGNTIYF. The DNA of the CDR3 is TGCGCCAGCAGCCTGGGGGGGGGCCGTGGAAACACCATATATTTT. Together with reference TRBV5-1 and TRBJ1-3, the CDR3 gives the full variable domain: KAGVTQTPRYLIKTRGQQVTLSCSPISGHRSVSWYQQTPGQGLQFLFEYFSETQRNKGNFPGRFSGRQFSNSRSEMNVSTLELGDSALYLCASSLGGGRGNTIYFGEGSWLTVV.

V usage is TRBV2 and J usage is TRBJ2-7, with D maybe TRBD1 (5 bases). From germline, CDR1 is SNHLY and CDR2 FYNNEI. The length of the CDR3 is 13 residues. V shed 7 bases and J shed 7 bases, with 17 bases lying between them. CDR3 region: CASKDRPSVEQYF. For the CDR3, the DNA is TGTGCCAGCAAAGACAGACCCTCGGTGGAGCAGTACTTC.

J is TRBJ2-1 and V is TRBV18; 10 bases fit TRBD2. Germline V gene data show CDR1 as KGHSH and CDR2 as LQKENI. Losses at the gene ends were 2 bases for V and 5 bases for J; bases not matched to a gene: 3. CDR3 length equals 15 residues. CDR3 sequence reads: CASSPGLADDNEQFF. In DNA form, the CDR3 reads TGTGCCAGCTCACCAGGACTAGCGGATGACAATGAGCAGTTCTTC.

V gene TRBV7-8 combines with J gene TRBJ1-5; D unresolved. The CDR3 has 12 residues. V was pared by 5 bases and J by 4 bases, with 6 bases between. Germline values: CDR1 SGHVS, CDR2 FQNEAQ. DNA of the CDR3: TGTGCCAGCAGCCAGAGTAATCAGCCCCAGCATTTT. Translated, it gives CASSQSNQPQHF.

The V and J genes are TRBV10-3 and TRBJ1-3; no clear D gene. This CDR3 has 15 amino acids. From germline, CDR1 is ENHRY and CDR2 SYGVKD. V dropped 3 bases and J dropped 0 bases, with 9 bases sitting between them. In nucleotides, the CDR3 is TGTGCCATCAGTGACGGTGAGACCTCTGGAAACACCATATATTTT. It yields the protein CAISDGETSGNTIYF.

This chain joins TRBV5-1 and TRBJ2-1; 12 nucleotides align to TRBD2. Per germline, CDR1 SGHRS and CDR2 YFSETQ. The CDR3 sequence is 16 residues long. With 5 bases clipped from V and 9 bases from J, the junction kept 12 bases outside the gene matches. The CDR3 DNA reads TGCGCCAGCAGTTTAAGGACTAGCGGGACAAACGGTGAGCAGTTCTTC. This translates into CASSLRTSGTNGEQFF.

The chain links TRBV5-6 to TRBJ1-5; D perhaps matches TRBD1 (5 bases). Trimming stripped 2 bases from V and 2 bases from J, with 20 bases between. Germline assignment: CDR1 SGHDT and CDR2 YYEEEE. The CDR3 is 18 amino acids. Written as DNA, the CDR3 is TGTGCCAGCAGCTTTAGTCTGGGGGGAACGGTGCGCAATCAGCCCCAGCATTTT. It yields the protein CASSFSLGGTVRNQPQHF. The full variable domain, its missing parts supplied by reference TRBV5-6 and TRBJ1-5, is DAGVTQSPTHLIKTRGQQVTLRCSPKSGHDTVSWYQQALGQGPQFIFQYYEEEERQRGNFPDRFSGHQFPNYSSELNVNALLLGDSALYLCASSFSLGGTVRNQPQHFGDGTRLSIL.

The chain employs TRBV5-4 and TRBJ2-7; D unclear. The length of the CDR3 is 11 residues. Trimming took off 0 bases at V and 2 bases at J, with 0 bases between the two ends. Germline CDR1 reads SGHNT; CDR2 reads YYREEE (reference sequence). The chain's CDR3 is CASSLAYEQYV. The CDR3 DNA reads TGTGCCAGCAGCTTGGCCTACGAGCAGTACGTC.

Comment on this clone: An end of the junction differs from the germline gene, which may be a read error. This chain connects TRBV4-2 to TRBJ1-5; 8 bases agree with TRBD1. CDR1 is LGHNA, CDR2 YNFKEQ, per germline. This CDR3 has 17 amino acids. The CDR3 bases are TGTGCCAGCAGACAAGTCGAGACAGGGGATAGCAATCAGCCCCAGCATTTT. Translated: CASRQVETGDSNQPQHF.

The chain uses TRBV7-9 and TRBJ1-1, with a tentative D call TRBD1 (6 bases). This CDR3 region has 11 residues. CDR1 and CDR2 from the germline V gene are SEHNR and FQNEAQ (reference sequence). V lost 5 bases and J lost 11, with 12 bases in between. DNA of the CDR3: TGTGCCAGCAGCCCGACAGGTTATGCTTTCTTT. Protein product: CASSPTGYAFF.

The chain links TRBV3-1 (or the pseudogene TRBV3-2) to TRBJ2-1, with D hard to call. The germline V and J ends were trimmed by 3 bases and 3 bases, with 15 bases remaining between them. The CDR3 has 16 amino acids. CDR1 is LGHDT, CDR2 YNNKEL, per germline (reference sequence). The CDR3 reads CASSQQTWSGYNEQFF. Written as DNA, the CDR3 is TGTGCCAGCAGCCAGCAAACCTGGTCTGGCTACAATGAGCAGTTCTTC.

The chain links TRBV21-1 to TRBJ1-1. TRBV21-1 is shown as a pseudogene. The CDR3 is 15 amino acids. CDR3: CASSKEPGKVTEAFF. CDR3 nucleotides: TGTGCCAGCAGCAAAGAACCGGGGAAGGTTACTGAAGCTTTCTTT.